This entry concerns a single T cell receptor (beta chain). Its antigen is not identified. The donors gave bone marrow, and they were healthy. In the PCR, 60 Vbeta and 13 Jbeta primers were used. TCRdb keeps only in-frame clones here, not all; method: immunoSEQ multiplex PCR. The repertoire holds around 130,000 clones, with almost 85% as singletons. CDR1 LNHDA and CDR2 SQIVND come from the germline V gene (reference sequence). Trimming took off 3 bases at V and 8 bases at J, with 16 bases between the two ends. CDR3 length equals 14 residues. These data are taken from a study of cytomegalovirus exposure and HLA in healthy donors. General study results and limits: For most TCR beta V segments, an earlier analysis put the productive rate at about 87% or about 30% of the time. CMV serostatus was the only immune exposure information that was available.

V usage is TRBV19 and J usage is TRBJ1-1; D is perhaps TRBD1 (5 bases). The clonotype was recovered from a boy younger than 10 in good health and CMV-seronegative. The sample taken for sequencing was PBMCs. CDR3 coding DNA: TGTGCCAGTAGTATTAGCGGGTATAGGGGCGAAGCTTTCTTT. This translates into CASSISGYRGEAFF. Filled out from reference TRBV19 and TRBJ1-1, the complete variable domain reads DGGITQSPKYLFRKEGQNVTLSCEQNLNHDAMYWYRQDPGQGLRLIYYSQIVNDFQKGDIAEGYSVSREKKESFPLTVTSAQKNPTAFYLCASSISGYRGEAFFGQGTRLTVV.